The T cell receptor beta chain under discussion was sequenced for a study of technical replicates of blood from a few donors. This clone has just a few counts. Profiling relied on immunoSEQ multiplex PCR, and the TCRdb table lists in-frame clones only, not all of them. The sample has 60,000 to 90,000 clones, over 90% seen once. Trimming removed 5 bases at V and 2 bases at J, with 15 bases between. This CDR3 contains 15 residues. CDR1 is MNHEY, CDR2 SVGAGI, per germline. The sequenced sample consisted of T cells isolated from PBMCs. This chain connects TRBV6-5 to TRBJ1-2; D uncertain. This sequence originates from a human donor in good health. The CDR3: CASSPTTGRNYGYTF. Here the CDR3 DNA reads TGTGCCAGCAGTCCCACAACCGGGAGGAACTATGGCTACACCTTC.